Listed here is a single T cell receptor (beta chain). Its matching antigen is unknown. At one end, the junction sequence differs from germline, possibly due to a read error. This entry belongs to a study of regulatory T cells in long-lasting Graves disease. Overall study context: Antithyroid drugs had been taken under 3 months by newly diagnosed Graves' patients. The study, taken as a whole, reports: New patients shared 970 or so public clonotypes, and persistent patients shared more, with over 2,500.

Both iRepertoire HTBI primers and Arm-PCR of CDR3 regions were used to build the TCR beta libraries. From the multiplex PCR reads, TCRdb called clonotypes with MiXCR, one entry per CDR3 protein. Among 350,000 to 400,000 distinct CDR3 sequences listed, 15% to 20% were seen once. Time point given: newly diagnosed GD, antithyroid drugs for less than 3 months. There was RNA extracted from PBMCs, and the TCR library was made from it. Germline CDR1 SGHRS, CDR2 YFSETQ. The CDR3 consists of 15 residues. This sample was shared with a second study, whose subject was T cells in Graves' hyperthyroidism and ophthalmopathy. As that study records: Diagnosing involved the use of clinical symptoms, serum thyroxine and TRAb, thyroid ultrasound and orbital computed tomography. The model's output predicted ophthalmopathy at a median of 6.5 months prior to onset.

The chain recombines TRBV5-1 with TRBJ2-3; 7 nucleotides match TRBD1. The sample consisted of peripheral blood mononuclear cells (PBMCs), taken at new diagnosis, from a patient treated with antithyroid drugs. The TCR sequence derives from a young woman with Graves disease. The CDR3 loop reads CASSSTGTVLDTQYF. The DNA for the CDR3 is TGTGCCAGCAGCTCCACCGGGACAGTATTAGATACGCAGTATTTT.